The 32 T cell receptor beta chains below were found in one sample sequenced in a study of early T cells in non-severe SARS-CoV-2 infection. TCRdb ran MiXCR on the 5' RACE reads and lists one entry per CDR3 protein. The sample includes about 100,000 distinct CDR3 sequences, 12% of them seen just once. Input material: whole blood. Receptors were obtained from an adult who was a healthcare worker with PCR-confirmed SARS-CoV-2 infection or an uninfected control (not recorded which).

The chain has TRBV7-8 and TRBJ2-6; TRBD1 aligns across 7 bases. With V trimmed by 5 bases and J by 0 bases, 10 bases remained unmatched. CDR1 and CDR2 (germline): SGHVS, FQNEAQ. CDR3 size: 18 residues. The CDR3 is CASSLRDSVSSGANVLTF. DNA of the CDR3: TGTGCCAGCAGCCTGAGGGACAGCGTCAGCTCTGGGGCCAACGTCCTGACTTTC.

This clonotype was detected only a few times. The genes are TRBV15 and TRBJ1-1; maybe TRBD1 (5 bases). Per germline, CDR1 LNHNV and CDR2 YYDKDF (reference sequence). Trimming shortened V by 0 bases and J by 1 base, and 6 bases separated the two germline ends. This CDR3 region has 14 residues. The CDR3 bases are TGTGCCACCAGCAGAGACAGGGCGAACACTGAAGCTTTCTTT. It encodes CATSRDRANTEAFF. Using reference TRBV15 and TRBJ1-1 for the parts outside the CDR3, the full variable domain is DAMVIQNPRYQVTQFGKPVTLSCSQTLNHNVMYWYQQKSSQAPKLLFHYYDKDFNNEADTPDNFQSRRPNTSFCFLDIRSPGLGDTAMYLCATSRDRANTEAFFGQGTRLTVV.

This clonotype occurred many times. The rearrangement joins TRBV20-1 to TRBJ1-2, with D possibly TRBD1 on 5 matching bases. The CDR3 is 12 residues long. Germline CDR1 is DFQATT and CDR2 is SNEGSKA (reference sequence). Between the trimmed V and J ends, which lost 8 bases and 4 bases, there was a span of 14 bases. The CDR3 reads CSPLQGAYGYTF. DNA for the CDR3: TGCAGTCCCCTCCAGGGTGCCTATGGCTACACCTTC.

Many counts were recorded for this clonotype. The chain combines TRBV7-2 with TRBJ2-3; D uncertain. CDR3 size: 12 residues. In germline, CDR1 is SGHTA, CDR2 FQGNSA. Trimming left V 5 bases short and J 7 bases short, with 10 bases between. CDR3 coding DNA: TGTGCCAGCAGCCCCCCGGCTCATACGCAGTATTTT. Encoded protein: CASSPPAHTQYF.

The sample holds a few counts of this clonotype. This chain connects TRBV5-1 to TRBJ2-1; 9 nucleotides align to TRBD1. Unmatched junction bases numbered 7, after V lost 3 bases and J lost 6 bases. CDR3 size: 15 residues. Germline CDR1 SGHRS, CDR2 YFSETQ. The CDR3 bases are TGCGCCAGCAGCTCCTACAAGGGACAGGGCAATGAGCAGTTCTTC. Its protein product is CASSSYKGQGNEQFF.

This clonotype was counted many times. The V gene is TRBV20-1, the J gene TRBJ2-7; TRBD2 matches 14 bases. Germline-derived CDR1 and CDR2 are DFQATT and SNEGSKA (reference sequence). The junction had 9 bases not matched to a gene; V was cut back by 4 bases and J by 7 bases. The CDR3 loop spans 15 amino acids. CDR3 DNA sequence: TGCAGTGCTACGAGACCGGGACTAGCGGGAGTAGAGCAGTACTTC. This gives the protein CSATRPGLAGVEQYF.

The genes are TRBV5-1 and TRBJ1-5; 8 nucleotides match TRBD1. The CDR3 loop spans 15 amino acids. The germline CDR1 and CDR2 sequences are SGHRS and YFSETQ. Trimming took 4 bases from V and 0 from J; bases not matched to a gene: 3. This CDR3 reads CASSPGTGSNQPQHF. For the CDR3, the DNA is TGCGCCAGCAGCCCCGGGACAGGTAGCAATCAGCCCCAGCATTTT.

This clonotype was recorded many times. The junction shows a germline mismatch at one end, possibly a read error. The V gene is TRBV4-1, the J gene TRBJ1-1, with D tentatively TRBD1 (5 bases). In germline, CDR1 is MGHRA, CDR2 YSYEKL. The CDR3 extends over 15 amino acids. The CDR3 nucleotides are TGCGCCAGCAGCCAAGAGCAATGGGGGAACACTGAAGTTTTCTTT. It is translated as CASSQEQWGNTEVFF.

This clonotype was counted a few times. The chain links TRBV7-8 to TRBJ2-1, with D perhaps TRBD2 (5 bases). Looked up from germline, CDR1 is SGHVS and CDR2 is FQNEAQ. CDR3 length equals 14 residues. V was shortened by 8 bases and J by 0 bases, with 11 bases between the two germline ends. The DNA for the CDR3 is TGTGCCAGCCGAGAGGGCCGCTCCTACAATGAGCAGTTCTTC. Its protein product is CASREGRSYNEQFF.

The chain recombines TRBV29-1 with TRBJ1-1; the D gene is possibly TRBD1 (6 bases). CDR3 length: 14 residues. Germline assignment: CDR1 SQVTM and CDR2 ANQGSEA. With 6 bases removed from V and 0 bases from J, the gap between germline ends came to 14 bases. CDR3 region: CSVAFGTMNTEAFF. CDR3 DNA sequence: TGCAGCGTCGCCTTCGGGACAATGAACACTGAAGCTTTCTTT.

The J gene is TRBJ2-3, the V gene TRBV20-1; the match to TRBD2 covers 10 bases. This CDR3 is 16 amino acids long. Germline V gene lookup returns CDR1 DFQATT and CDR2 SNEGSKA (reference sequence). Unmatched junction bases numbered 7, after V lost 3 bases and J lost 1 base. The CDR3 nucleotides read TGCAGTGCTAGTAATAGCGGGGGGTATGGCACAGATACGCAGTATTTT. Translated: CSASNSGGYGTDTQYF.

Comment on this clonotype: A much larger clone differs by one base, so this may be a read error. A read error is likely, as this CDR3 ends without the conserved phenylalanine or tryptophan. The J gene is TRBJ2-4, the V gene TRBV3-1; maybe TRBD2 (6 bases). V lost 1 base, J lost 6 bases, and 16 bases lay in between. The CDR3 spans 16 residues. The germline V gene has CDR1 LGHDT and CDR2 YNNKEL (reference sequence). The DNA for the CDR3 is TGTGCCAGCAGCCAAGGCGGGGCAGGCTGGGTAAACATTCAGTACCTC. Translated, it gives CASSQGGAGWVNIQYL.

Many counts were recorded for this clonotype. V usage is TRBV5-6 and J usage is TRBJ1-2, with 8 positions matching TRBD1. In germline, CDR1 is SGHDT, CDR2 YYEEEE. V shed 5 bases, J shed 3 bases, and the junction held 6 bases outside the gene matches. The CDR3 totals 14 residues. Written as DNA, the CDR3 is TGTGCCAGCAGATCCCAGGGGGCGGACTATGGCTACACCTTC. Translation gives CASRSQGADYGYTF. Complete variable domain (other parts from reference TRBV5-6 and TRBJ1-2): DAGVTQSPTHLIKTRGQQVTLRCSPKSGHDTVSWYQQALGQGPQFIFQYYEEEERQRGNFPDRFSGHQFPNYSSELNVNALLLGDSALYLCASRSQGADYGYTFGSGTRLTVV.

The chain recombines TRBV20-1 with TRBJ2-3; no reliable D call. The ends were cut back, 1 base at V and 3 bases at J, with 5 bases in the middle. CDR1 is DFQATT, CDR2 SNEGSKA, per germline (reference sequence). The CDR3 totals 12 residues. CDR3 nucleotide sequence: TGCAGTGCTAGAGTCCCAACAGATACGCAGTATTTT. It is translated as CSARVPTDTQYF.

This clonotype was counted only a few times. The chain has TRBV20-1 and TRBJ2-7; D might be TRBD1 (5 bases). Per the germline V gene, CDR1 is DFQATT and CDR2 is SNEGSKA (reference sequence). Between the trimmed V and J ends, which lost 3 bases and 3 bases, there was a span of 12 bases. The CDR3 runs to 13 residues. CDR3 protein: CSASNRQGYEQYF. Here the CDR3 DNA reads TGCAGTGCTAGTAATCGGCAGGGCTACGAGCAGTACTTC.

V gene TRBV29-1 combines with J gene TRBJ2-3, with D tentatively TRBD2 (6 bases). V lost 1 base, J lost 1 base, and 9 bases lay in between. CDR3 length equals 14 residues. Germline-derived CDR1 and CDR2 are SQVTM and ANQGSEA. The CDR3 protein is CSVEGQRGTDTQYF. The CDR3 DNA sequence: TGCAGCGTTGAAGGACAGCGGGGCACAGATACGCAGTATTTT.

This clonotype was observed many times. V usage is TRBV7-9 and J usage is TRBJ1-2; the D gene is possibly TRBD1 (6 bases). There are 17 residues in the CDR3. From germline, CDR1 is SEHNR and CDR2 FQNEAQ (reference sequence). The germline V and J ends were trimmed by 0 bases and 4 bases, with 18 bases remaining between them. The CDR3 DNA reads TGTGCCAGCAGCTTAGCTTCGCCAGGACAGCTTGGCTATGGCTACACCTTC. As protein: CASSLASPGQLGYGYTF.

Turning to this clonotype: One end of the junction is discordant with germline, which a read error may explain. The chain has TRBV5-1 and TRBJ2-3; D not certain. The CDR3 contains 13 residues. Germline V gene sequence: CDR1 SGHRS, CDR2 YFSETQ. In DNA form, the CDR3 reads TGCGCCAGCAGCTTCGAAAACACAGATGCGCAGTATTTT. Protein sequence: CASSFENTDAQYF.

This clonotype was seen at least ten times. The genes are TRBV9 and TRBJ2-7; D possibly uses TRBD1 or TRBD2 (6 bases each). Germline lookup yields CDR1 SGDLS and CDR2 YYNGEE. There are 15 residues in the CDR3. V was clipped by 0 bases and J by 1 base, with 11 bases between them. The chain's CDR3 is CASSVAGGLSYEQYF. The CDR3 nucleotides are TGTGCCAGCAGCGTAGCTGGGGGGCTTTCCTACGAGCAGTACTTC.

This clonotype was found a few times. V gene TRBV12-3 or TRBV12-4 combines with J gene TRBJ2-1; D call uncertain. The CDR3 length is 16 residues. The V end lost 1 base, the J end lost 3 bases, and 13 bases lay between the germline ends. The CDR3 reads CASSLEVVGNYNEQFF. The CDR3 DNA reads TGTGCCAGCAGTTTAGAGGTAGTAGGGAACTACAATGAGCAGTTCTTC.

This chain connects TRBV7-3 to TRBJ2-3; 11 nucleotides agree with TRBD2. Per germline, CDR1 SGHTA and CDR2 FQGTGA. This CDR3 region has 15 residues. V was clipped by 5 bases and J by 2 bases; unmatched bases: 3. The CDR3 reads CASSRLAGPTDTQYF. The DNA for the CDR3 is TGTGCCAGCAGCCGACTAGCGGGGCCCACAGATACGCAGTATTTT.

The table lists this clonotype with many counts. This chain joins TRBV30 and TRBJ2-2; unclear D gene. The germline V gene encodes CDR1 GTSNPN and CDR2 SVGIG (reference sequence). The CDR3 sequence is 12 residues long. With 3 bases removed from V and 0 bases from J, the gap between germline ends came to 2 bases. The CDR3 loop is CAWRPNTGELFF. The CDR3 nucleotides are TGTGCCTGGAGGCCGAACACCGGGGAGCTGTTTTTT.

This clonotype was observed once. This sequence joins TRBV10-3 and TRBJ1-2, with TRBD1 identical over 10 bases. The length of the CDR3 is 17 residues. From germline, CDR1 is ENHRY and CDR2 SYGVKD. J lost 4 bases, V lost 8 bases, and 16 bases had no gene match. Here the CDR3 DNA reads TGTGCCATCCGGGCCGGGACAGGGGTAGCTCGTTCCTATGGCTACACCTTC. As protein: CAIRAGTGVARSYGYTF.

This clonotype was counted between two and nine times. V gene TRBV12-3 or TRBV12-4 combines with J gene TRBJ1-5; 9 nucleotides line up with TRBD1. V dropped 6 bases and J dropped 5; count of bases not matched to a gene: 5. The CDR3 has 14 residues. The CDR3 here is CASSGTGGDQPQHF. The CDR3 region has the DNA TGTGCCAGCAGCGGAACAGGGGGCGATCAGCCCCAGCATTTT.

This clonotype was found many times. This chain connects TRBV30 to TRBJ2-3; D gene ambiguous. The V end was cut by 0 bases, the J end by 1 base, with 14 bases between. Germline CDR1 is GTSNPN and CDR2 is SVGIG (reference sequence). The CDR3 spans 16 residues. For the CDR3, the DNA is TGTGCCTGGAGTGTTATCTTTCAGGTCCGCACAGATACGCAGTATTTT. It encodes CAWSVIFQVRTDTQYF.

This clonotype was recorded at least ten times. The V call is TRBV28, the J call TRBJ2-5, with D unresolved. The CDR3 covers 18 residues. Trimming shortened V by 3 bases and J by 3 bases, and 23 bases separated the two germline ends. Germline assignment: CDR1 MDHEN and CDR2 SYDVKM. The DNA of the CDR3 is TGTGCCAGCAGTTTCCGGCTAGTAAGGCACACACAAAAAGAGACCCAGTACTTC. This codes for CASSFRLVRHTQKETQYF.

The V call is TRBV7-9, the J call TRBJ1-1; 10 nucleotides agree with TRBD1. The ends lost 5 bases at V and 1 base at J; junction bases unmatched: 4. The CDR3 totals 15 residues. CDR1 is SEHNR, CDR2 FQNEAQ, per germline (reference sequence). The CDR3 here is CASSPRDRGNTEAFF. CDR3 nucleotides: TGTGCCAGCAGCCCCAGGGACAGGGGGAACACTGAAGCTTTCTTT.

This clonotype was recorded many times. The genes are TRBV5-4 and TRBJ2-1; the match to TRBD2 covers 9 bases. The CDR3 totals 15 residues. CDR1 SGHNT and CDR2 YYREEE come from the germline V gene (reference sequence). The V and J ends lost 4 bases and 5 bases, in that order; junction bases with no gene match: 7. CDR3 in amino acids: CASSPLAGINNEQFF. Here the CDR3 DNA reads TGTGCCAGCAGCCCTCTAGCGGGGATTAACAATGAGCAGTTCTTC.

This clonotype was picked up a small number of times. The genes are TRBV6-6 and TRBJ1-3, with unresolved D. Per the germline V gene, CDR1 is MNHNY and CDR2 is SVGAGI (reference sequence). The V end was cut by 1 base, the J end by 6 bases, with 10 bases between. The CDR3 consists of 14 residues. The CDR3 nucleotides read TGTGCCAGCAGTTACTGGGATCCGGAAAACACCATATATTTT. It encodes CASSYWDPENTIYF.

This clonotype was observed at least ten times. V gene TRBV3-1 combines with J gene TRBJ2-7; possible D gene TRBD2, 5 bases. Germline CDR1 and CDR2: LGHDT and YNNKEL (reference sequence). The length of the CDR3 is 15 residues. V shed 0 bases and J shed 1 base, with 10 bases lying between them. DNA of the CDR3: TGTGCCAGCAGCCAAGATGGGGTAGCGTCCTACGAGCAGTACTTC. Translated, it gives CASSQDGVASYEQYF.

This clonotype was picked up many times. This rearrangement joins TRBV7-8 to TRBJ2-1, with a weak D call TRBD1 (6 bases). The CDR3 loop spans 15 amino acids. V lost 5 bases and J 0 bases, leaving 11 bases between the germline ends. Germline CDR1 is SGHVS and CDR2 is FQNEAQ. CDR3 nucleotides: TGTGCCAGCAGCCCGAGGGGGAGCTCCTACAATGAGCAGTTCTTC. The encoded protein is CASSPRGSSYNEQFF.

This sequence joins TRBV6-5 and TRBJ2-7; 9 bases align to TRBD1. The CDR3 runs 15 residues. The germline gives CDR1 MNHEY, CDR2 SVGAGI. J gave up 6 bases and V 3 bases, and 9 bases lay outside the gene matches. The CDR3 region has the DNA TGTGCCAGCAGTTATCGTGCCGGGACAGGGCGCGAGCAGTACTTC. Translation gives CASSYRAGTGREQYF.